What follows describes a single T cell receptor (beta chain). Reverse transcription of roughly 0.5 to 1 ug RNA used random hexamers. A multiplex approach, immunoSEQ multiplex PCR, amplified TCR beta CDR3 across 54 Vbeta and 13 Jbeta. TCRdb re-called the immunoSEQ multiplex PCR reads through MiXCR, storing one row per CDR3 protein. Here the sample spans some 160,000 distinct CDR3 sequences, approximately 94% being singletons. There are 13 residues in the CDR3. Germline-derived CDR1 and CDR2 are LGHDT and YNNKEL (reference sequence). Trimming took 3 bases from V and 7 from J, leaving 13 bases between them. The data were obtained in a study of CD8 T cells in Susac syndrome. The authors carried out high-throughput sequencing of TCR beta. They applied it to CD8+ and CD4+ T cells obtained from blood. TEMRA cells were FACS-enriched, unlike CD8+ and CD4+ T cells, which were negatively isolated.

The sample comprised CD4+ T cells from PBMCs. The clonotype was recovered from a human donor with Susac syndrome. The V call is TRBV3-1, the J call TRBJ2-7, with unresolved D. CDR3 sequence (DNA): TGTGCCAGCAGCCAGGTCAAGACCGGGGAGCAGTACTTC. This sequence encodes CASSQVKTGEQYF.